Each of the 2 T cell receptor beta chains below was sequenced from the same sample in a study of shared clonotypes between healthy human individuals. Here immunoSEQ multiplex PCR was the method, and the copy in TCRdb shows in-frame clones only, minus some. The data show 2.3 million or so clones, roughly 93% seen once. Sequencing was done on a sample of naive CD4+ T cells from PBMCs. Subset described: CD45RA+ positively selected. The receptor source for this set is a man aged 18-30 years in good health. Some clones in this sample may be carry-over from other donors' samples.

The CDR3 reads CAWALSGSREQFF. The CDR3 DNA sequence: TGTGCCTGGGCTCTAAGCGGGTCCCGTGAGCAGTTCTTC. This chain links TRBV30 with TRBJ2-1, with D possibly being TRBD2 (6 bases). Trimming cost V 5 bases and J 9 bases, with 17 bases left between them. Germline CDR1 reads GTSNPN; CDR2 reads SVGIG (reference sequence). The CDR3 has 13 amino acids.

The chain carries TRBV14 and TRBJ1-1, with unresolved D. The V end lost 5 bases, the J end lost 1 base, and 14 bases lay between the germline ends. CDR3 length: 15 amino acids. The V gene's germline CDR1 is SGHDN and CDR2 FVKESK. The CDR3: CASSSGLATNTEAFF. Written as DNA, the CDR3 is TGTGCCAGCAGCTCAGGACTAGCGACGAACACTGAAGCTTTCTTT.